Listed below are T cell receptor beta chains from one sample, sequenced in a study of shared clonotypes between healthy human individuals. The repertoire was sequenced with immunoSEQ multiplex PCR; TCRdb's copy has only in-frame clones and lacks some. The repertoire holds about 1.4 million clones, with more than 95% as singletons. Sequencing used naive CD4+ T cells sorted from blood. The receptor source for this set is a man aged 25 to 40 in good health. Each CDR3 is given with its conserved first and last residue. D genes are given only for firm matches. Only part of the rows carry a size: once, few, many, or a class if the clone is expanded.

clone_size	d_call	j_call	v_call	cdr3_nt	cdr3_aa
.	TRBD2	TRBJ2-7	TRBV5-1	TGCGCCAGCAGCGATCGACTAGCGGGGATCTACGAGCAGTACTTC	CASSDRLAGIYEQYF
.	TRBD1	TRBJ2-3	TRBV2	TGTGCCAGCAGTCGGACAGGAGTCACAGATACGCAGTATTTT	CASSRTGVTDTQYF
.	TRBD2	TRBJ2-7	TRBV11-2	TGTGCCAGCAGCCAACGACTAGCGGGAGTTTACGAGCAGTACTTC	CASSQRLAGVYEQYF
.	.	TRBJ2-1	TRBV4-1	TGCGCCAGCAGCCAACCTAGTATGGCCCCTCCCAATGAGCAGTTCTTC	CASSQPSMAPPNEQFF
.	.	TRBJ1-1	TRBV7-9	TGTGCCAGCAGCTTAGGGGTGCAGGGCACTGAAGCTTTCTTT	CASSLGVQGTEAFF
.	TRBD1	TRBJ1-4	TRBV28	TGTGCCAGCAGAACTACAGGGGGAAAACTGTTTTTT	CASRTTGGKLFF
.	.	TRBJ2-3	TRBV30	TGTGCCTGGAGTGTATGGGGGGATACGCAGTATTTT	CAWSVWGDTQYF
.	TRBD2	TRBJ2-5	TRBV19	TGTGCCAGTAGTATAAGGGGGCTAGCGGGGGACCAAGAGACCCAGTACTTC	CASSIRGLAGDQETQYF
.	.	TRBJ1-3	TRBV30	TGTGCCTGCGGACGGGGCTCTGGAAACACCATATATTTT	CACGRGSGNTIYF
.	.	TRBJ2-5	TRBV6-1	TGTGCCAGCGGGGGGTCCGCCCAGTACTTC	CASGGSAQYF
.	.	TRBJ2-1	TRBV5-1	TGCGCCAGTTGGGACACCCGGGGGGATGAGCAGTTCTTC	CASWDTRGDEQFF
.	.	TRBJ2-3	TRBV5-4	TGTGCCAGTGACCGGGACGCAGCAAGCACAGATACGCAGTATTTT	CASDRDAASTDTQYF
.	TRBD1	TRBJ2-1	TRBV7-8	TGTGCCAGCAGCTTTCCGAGACAGGGGGGAATTTCGTCCTACAATGAGCAGTTCTTC	CASSFPRQGGISSYNEQFF
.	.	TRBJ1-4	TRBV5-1	TGCGCCAGCAGCTTAGGGGGTAACGGTGAAAAACTGTTTTTT	CASSLGGNGEKLFF
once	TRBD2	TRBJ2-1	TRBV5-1	TGCGCCAGCAGCTTGGAACCTAGCGGGACGGGCAATGAGCAGTTCTTC	CASSLEPSGTGNEQFF
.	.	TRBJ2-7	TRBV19	TGTGCCAGTAGTATTCAGTGGACGAGCTCCTACGAGCAGTACTTC	CASSIQWTSSYEQYF
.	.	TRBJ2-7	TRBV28	TGTGCCAGCGGAATCCTTGGGCAGTACTTC	CASGILGQYF
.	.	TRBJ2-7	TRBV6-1	TGTGCCAGCAGTGAACGGGGGGCAGGGGCCTACGAGCAGTACTTC	CASSERGAGAYEQYF
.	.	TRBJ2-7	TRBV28	TGTGCCAGCAGTTTAGGGAGTGTTTCGGCGTACTTC	CASSLGSVSAYF
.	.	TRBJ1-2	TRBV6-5	TGTGCCAGCAGTTACTCAAGGGAATCCAACTATGGCTACACCTTC	CASSYSRESNYGYTF
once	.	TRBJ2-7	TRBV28	TGTGCCAGCATCCCCGGACAGGGCTTCACTAGCGGGTACGAGCAGTACTTC	CASIPGQGFTSGYEQYF
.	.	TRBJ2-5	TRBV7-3	TGTGCCAGCAGCGCGACTAGGGGTTCGGAGACCCAGTACTTC	CASSATRGSETQYF